This TCR beta chain was obtained from a study of T-cell reconstitution after alpha-beta-depleted transplantation in children. The study, taken as a whole, reports: Several patients had high TCRbeta diversity at day 60; it came from surviving recipient T cells and thymic progenitors. Newly produced T cells mostly accounted for T-cell counts and diversity one year post-transplant. Alpha-beta T cells about two months after transplant reportedly derived from several hundred expanded graft clones.

Germline values: CDR1 MNHNS, CDR2 SASEGT. V was trimmed by 5 bases and J by 2 bases, leaving 18 bases between them. The CDR3 has 16 residues. Regarding this clonotype: Its specificity is unknown.

Researchers prepared the TCRbeta library using unique molecular identifiers, the study reports. TCRdb ran MiXCR on the PCR reads and lists one entry per CDR3 protein. This sample has about a million distinct CDR3 sequences, with 25% to 30% found just once. The rearrangement joins TRBV6-1 to TRBJ2-5; a weak D match, TRBD2 (6 bases). This TCR was recovered from a boy in the first two years of life who had a stem cell transplant for SCID, so the T cells may come from the graft donor. Sequenced material: PBMCs, mostly from graft donor cells, taken 360 days after TCRalphabeta/CD19-depleted stem cell transplant. The CDR3 region has the DNA TGTGCCAGCAGTAGCCCCCTTCGGGCGGGGCAAGAGACCCAGTACTTC. Its translation is CASSSPLRAGQETQYF.